This T cell receptor (beta chain) is from a study of T cell repertoires in cytomegalovirus infection. Study-wide background: Matching HLA type and CMV infection were both indicated by public TCR beta signatures.

Remarks on this clonotype: Its antigen is not known.

Using its own MiXCR run on the reads, TCRdb lists one record per CDR3 protein. The sample has hundreds of thousands of distinct CDR3 sequences, about 44% seen once; the top ten hold about two fifths. The clonotype originates from a human donor in good health (CMV status not recorded). Some clones in this sample may be carry-over from other donors' samples. The sequences come from cultured PBMCs, collected from culture after CMV antigen stimulation.

CDR3: CASSFRDRAEAFF. Here the CDR3 DNA reads TGTGCCAGCAGTTTTAGAGACAGGGCCGAAGCTTTCTTT. V and J are TRBV12-3 or TRBV12-4 and TRBJ1-1; 7 bases agree with TRBD1. The junction had 6 bases not matched to a gene; V was cut back by 3 bases and J by 8 bases. The CDR3 covers 13 residues.